Each of the 6 T cell receptor beta chains below was sequenced from the same sample in a study of T cell clones after liver transplantation. Clones were sequenced by immunoSEQ multiplex PCR, and TCRdb holds only the in-frame ones, with some missing. The sample has some 57,000 clones; approximately 77% are singletons. The sequencing here drew on CD4+ T cells from blood, taken at the 22-month timepoint. Every receptor here comes from a human patient who received a liver transplant. These T cells may partly come from the graft donor.

The CDR3 DNA follows: TGTGCCAGCTCGTCTGAGGGGATAGTAGCCCTCCACTTT. Translating gives CASSSEGIVALHF. This sequence joins TRBV18 and TRBJ1-6, with D perhaps TRBD1 (5 bases). The CDR3 has 13 amino acids. The V gene lost 6 bases and the J gene lost 14 bases, with 17 bases spanning the gap. Germline CDR1 reads KGHSH; CDR2 reads LQKENI.

This clone was seen once. This chain connects TRBV7-6 to TRBJ1-2, with D perhaps matching TRBD1 (5 bases). Germline V gene lookup returns CDR1 SGHVS and CDR2 FNYEAQ. V was pared by 5 bases and J by 0 bases, with 10 bases between. This CDR3 spans 14 amino acids. CDR3 sequence: CASSRDGANYGYTF. The CDR3 DNA reads as TGTGCCAGCAGCCGGGACGGAGCTAACTATGGCTACACCTTC.

J is TRBJ1-4 and V is TRBV30, with D possibly TRBD1 on 6 matching bases. Germline V gene lookup returns CDR1 GTSNPN and CDR2 SVGIG (reference sequence). CDR3 size: 13 residues. V dropped 3 bases and J dropped 2 bases, with 7 bases sitting between them. The chain's CDR3 is CAWRGGTNEKLFF. The CDR3 coding sequence is TGTGCCTGGAGGGGGGGCACTAATGAAAAACTGTTTTTT.

The J gene is TRBJ2-7, the V gene TRBV19, with D uncertain. The V end was cut by 6 bases, the J end by 3 bases, with 12 bases between. Germline V gene lookup returns CDR1 LNHDA and CDR2 SQIVND (reference sequence). The CDR3 covers 13 residues. CDR3 protein: CASRKDGNYEQYF. The CDR3 nucleotides read TGTGCCAGTAGAAAGGACGGTAACTACGAGCAGTACTTC.

The chain employs TRBV27 and TRBJ2-3; TRBD2 agrees at 16 bases. Germline CDR1 reads MNHEY; CDR2 reads SMNVEV (reference sequence). The CDR3 runs 17 residues. V gave up 3 bases and J gave up 4 bases; unmatched junction bases: 4. The DNA for the CDR3 is TGTGCCAGCAGTTTGGGACTAGCGGGGGGGCCCGCAGATACGCAGTATTTT. Its translation is CASSLGLAGGPADTQYF.

This chain uses TRBV19 with TRBJ2-7; no firm D call. In germline, CDR1 is LNHDA, CDR2 SQIVND (reference sequence). Trimming took 2 bases from V and 1 from J, leaving 6 bases between them. This CDR3 has 13 residues. In nucleotides, the CDR3 is TGTGCCAGTAGTATAACCAGTTCCTACGAGCAGTACTTC. It encodes CASSITSSYEQYF. The full variable domain, rest sourced from reference TRBV19 and TRBJ2-7, is DGGITQSPKYLFRKEGQNVTLSCEQNLNHDAMYWYRQDPGQGLRLIYYSQIVNDFQKGDIAEGYSVSREKKESFPLTVTSAQKNPTAFYLCASSITSSYEQYFGPGTRLTVT.